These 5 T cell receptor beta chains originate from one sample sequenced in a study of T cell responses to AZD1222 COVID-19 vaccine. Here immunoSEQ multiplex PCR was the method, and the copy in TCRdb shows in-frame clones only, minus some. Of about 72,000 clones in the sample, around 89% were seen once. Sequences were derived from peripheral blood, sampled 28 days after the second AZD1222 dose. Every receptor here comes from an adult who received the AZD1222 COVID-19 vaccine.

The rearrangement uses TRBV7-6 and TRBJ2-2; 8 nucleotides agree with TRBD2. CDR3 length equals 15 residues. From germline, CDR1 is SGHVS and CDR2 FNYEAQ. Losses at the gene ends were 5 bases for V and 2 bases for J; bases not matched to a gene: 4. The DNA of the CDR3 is TGTGCCAGCAGCCCCGGGGGGGTAAACACCGGGGAGCTGTTTTTT. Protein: CASSPGGVNTGELFF.

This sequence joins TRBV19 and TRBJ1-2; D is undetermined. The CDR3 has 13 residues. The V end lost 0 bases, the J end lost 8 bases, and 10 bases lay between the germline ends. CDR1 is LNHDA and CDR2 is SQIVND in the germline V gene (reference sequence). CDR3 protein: CASSIELRRGYTF. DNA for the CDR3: TGTGCCAGTAGTATAGAGCTGAGGCGGGGCTACACCTTC.

Here the CDR3 reads CASSRTTVSGNTIYF. For the CDR3, the DNA is TGTGCCAGCAGCCGGACTACTGTCTCTGGAAACACCATATATTTT. This chain joins TRBV6-5 and TRBJ1-3; D call uncertain. Trimming took off 6 bases at V and 0 bases at J, with 12 bases between the two ends. The CDR3 runs to 15 residues. Germline V gives CDR1 MNHEY, CDR2 SVGAGI.

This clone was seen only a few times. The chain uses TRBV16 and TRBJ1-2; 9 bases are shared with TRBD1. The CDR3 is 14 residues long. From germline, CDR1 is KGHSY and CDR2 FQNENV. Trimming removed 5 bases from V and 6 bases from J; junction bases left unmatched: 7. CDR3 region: CASSSSGTGHGYTF. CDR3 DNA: TGTGCCAGCAGCTCCTCCGGGACAGGGCATGGCTACACCTTC. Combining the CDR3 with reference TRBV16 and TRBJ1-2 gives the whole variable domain GEEVAQTPKHLVRGEGQKAKLYCAPIKGHSYVFWYQQVLKNEFKFLISFQNENVFDETGMPKERFSAKCLPNSPCSLEIQATKLEDSAVYFCASSSSGTGHGYTFGSGTRLTVV.

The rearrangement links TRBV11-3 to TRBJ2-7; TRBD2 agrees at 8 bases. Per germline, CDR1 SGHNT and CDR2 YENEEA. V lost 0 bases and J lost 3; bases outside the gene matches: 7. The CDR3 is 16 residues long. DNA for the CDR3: TGTGCCAGCAGCTTAGACGGGAGGGGTCTATTCTACGAGCAGTACTTC. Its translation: CASSLDGRGLFYEQYF.